The 2 T cell receptor beta chains below all came from one sample that was sequenced in a study of T cell changes during pregnancy in multiple sclerosis. Clones were sequenced by immunoSEQ multiplex PCR, and TCRdb holds only the in-frame ones, with some missing. The sample has around 100,000 clones; just over 90% are singletons. Sequences were derived from peripheral blood, sampled after pregnancy. The receptors were gathered from a female donor with multiple sclerosis, enrolled in a pregnancy study.

The chain is built from TRBV21-1 and TRBJ2-7; whether TRBD1, the table's D call, matches the DNA was not checked. TRBV21-1 is a recognized pseudogene. This CDR3 comprises 14 residues. In DNA form, the CDR3 reads TGTGCCAGCAGCGGGTGTCCAGGTCGGTACGAGCAGTACTTC. It translates to CASSGCPGRYEQYF.

The V call is TRBV2, the J call TRBJ2-3; 10 bases line up with TRBD2. The CDR3 runs 17 residues. V was pared by 3 bases and J by 0 bases, with 6 bases of the junction left unmatched. From germline, CDR1 is SNHLY and CDR2 FYNNEI. This CDR3 is CASSDPRTSGSTDTQYF. In nucleotides, the CDR3 is TGTGCCAGCAGTGACCCGCGGACTAGCGGCAGCACAGATACGCAGTATTTT.